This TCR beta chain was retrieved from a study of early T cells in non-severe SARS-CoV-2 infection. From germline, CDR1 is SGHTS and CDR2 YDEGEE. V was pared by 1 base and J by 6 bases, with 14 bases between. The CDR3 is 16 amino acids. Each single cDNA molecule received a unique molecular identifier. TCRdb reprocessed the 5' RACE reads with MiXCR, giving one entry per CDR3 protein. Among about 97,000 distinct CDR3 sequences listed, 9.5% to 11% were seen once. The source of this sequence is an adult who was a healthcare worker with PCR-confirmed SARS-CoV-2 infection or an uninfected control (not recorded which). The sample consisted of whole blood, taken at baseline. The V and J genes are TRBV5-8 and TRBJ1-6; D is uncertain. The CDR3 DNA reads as TGTGCCAGCAGCTTGACAGATAGAGGAATTAATTCACCCCTCCACTTT. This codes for CASSLTDRGINSPLHF. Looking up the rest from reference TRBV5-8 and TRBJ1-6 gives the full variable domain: EAGVTQSPTHLIKTRGQQATLRCSPISGHTSVYWYQQALGLGLQFLLWYDEGEERNRGNFPPRFSGRQFPNYSSELNVNALELEDSALYLCASSLTDRGINSPLHFGNGTRLTVT.